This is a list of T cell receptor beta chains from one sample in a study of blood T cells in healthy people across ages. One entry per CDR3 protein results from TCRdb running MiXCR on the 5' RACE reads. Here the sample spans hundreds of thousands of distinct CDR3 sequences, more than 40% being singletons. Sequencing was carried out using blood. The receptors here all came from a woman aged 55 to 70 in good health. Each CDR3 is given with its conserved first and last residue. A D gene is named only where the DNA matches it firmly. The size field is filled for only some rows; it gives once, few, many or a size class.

CDR3 DNA: TGTGCCAGCAGCTTAACGGCGGACAGGGTAGAGACCCAGTACTTC; CDR3 protein: CASSLTADRVETQYF; J gene: TRBJ2-5; clone size: few; V gene: TRBV7-3; D gene: TRBD1
CDR3 DNA: TGCAGCGTTGTTAGCGGGAGGGCCTTCACAGATACGCAGTATTTT; CDR3 protein: CSVVSGRAFTDTQYF; J gene: TRBJ2-3; clone size: few; V gene: TRBV29-1; D gene: TRBD2
CDR3 DNA: TGTGCCAGCAGCCCAGTAGGCTCTAGCAATCAGCCCCAGCATTTT; CDR3 protein: CASSPVGSSNQPQHF; J gene: TRBJ1-5; clone size: few; V gene: TRBV7-9; D gene: .
CDR3 DNA: TGTGCCAGCAGCTCCCAGCGGGCCAGCTCCTACGAGCAGTACTTC; CDR3 protein: CASSSQRASSYEQYF; J gene: TRBJ2-7; clone size: .; V gene: TRBV12-3/TRBV12-4; D gene: .
CDR3 DNA: TGTGCCAGCATCCAGGGACAGGGAACGACCGAGCAGTACTTC; CDR3 protein: CASIQGQGTTEQYF; J gene: TRBJ2-7; clone size: .; V gene: TRBV28; D gene: TRBD1
CDR3 DNA: TGTGCCAGCACTCTGGCAGGCGGGGAGGGTGAAAAACTGTTTTTT; CDR3 protein: CASTLAGGEGEKLFF; J gene: TRBJ1-4; clone size: .; V gene: TRBV5-5; D gene: .
CDR3 DNA: TGTGCCAGCAGTCGGGACATCCCCTCCTACAATGAGCAGTTCTTC; CDR3 protein: CASSRDIPSYNEQFF; J gene: TRBJ2-1; clone size: .; V gene: TRBV6-2/TRBV6-3; D gene: .
CDR3 DNA: TGTGCCAGCAGTTACCGCGGTAGCGGGAGTTACGAGCAGTACTTC; CDR3 protein: CASSYRGSGSYEQYF; J gene: TRBJ2-7; clone size: .; V gene: TRBV6-2/TRBV6-3; D gene: TRBD2
CDR3 DNA: TGTGCCAGCAGCGATGAGACTTGGAACACTGAAGCTTTCTTT; CDR3 protein: CASSDETWNTEAFF; J gene: TRBJ1-1; clone size: few; V gene: TRBV2; D gene: .
CDR3 DNA: TGTGCCAGCTTGGGGTCGTTAGCTAACTATGGCTACACCTTC; CDR3 protein: CASLGSLANYGYTF; J gene: TRBJ1-2; clone size: few; V gene: TRBV28; D gene: .
CDR3 DNA: TGTGCCAGCAGCTTGAGGTGGGTGGCTGAGCAGTTCTTC; CDR3 protein: CASSLRWVAEQFF; J gene: TRBJ2-1; clone size: once; V gene: TRBV5-6; D gene: .
CDR3 DNA: TGTGCCAGCAGCTTAACGTTAGGCAATGAGCAGTTCTTC; CDR3 protein: CASSLTLGNEQFF; J gene: TRBJ2-1; clone size: many; V gene: TRBV7-9; D gene: .
CDR3 DNA: TGCAGTGCGCCGTCCATCCGCGGAGAGACCCAGTACTTC; CDR3 protein: CSAPSIRGETQYF; J gene: TRBJ2-5; clone size: .; V gene: TRBV20-1; D gene: .
CDR3 DNA: TGTGCCAGCAGCTCACTCCGGGACAGGAACACTGAAGCTTTCTTT; CDR3 protein: CASSSLRDRNTEAFF; J gene: TRBJ1-1; clone size: .; V gene: TRBV7-9; D gene: TRBD1
CDR3 DNA: TGTGCCAGCAGTCTCGTGGGACAGGCCTACGAGCAGTACTTC; CDR3 protein: CASSLVGQAYEQYF; J gene: TRBJ2-7; clone size: few; V gene: TRBV6-5; D gene: TRBD1
CDR3 DNA: TGCAGTGCTAGAGATCGGCTACAGCAGTTCTTC; CDR3 protein: CSARDRLQQFF; J gene: TRBJ2-1; clone size: .; V gene: TRBV20-1; D gene: .
CDR3 DNA: TGCAGTGCTAGAGACCCCCTACAGGGGACTAATGAAAAACTGTTTTTT; CDR3 protein: CSARDPLQGTNEKLFF; J gene: TRBJ1-4; clone size: few; V gene: TRBV20-1; D gene: TRBD1
CDR3 DNA: TGTGCCAGCAGTGTCCGGGGTGGGCGCTACGAGCAGTACTTC; CDR3 protein: CASSVRGGRYEQYF; J gene: TRBJ2-7; clone size: .; V gene: TRBV12-3/TRBV12-4; D gene: .
CDR3 DNA: TGTGCCTGCGGTCAGGGGGCGCATACAGATACGCAGTATTTT; CDR3 protein: CACGQGAHTDTQYF; J gene: TRBJ2-3; clone size: .; V gene: TRBV30; D gene: TRBD1
CDR3 DNA: TGTGCCACCAGTGAAGGGGACAGGGTAGGCGAGACCCAGTACTTC; CDR3 protein: CATSEGDRVGETQYF; J gene: TRBJ2-5; clone size: .; V gene: TRBV24-1; D gene: TRBD1
CDR3 DNA: TGTGCCAGCGGCTCTAAGGGAAGCTCCTACAATGAGCAGTTCTTC; CDR3 protein: CASGSKGSSYNEQFF; J gene: TRBJ2-1; clone size: .; V gene: TRBV7-2; D gene: .
CDR3 DNA: TGTGCCAGCAGACAACTAGCGGGGTACGAGCAGTACTTC; CDR3 protein: CASRQLAGYEQYF; J gene: TRBJ2-7; clone size: few; V gene: TRBV7-2; D gene: TRBD2
CDR3 DNA: TGTGCCAGCAGTTTGACAGATATCACTGAAGCTTTCTTT; CDR3 protein: CASSLTDITEAFF; J gene: TRBJ1-1; clone size: many; V gene: TRBV28; D gene: .